This entry describes one T cell receptor (beta chain). Its antigen remains unknown. Repertoires were generated with immunoSEQ multiplex PCR, while TCRdb's copy carries only in-frame clones and drops some. The sample shows some 130,000 clones, roughly 87% of them seen only once. Trimming cost V 5 bases and J 5 bases; bases outside gene matches: 5. The length of the CDR3 is 14 residues. CDR1 is SGHRS, CDR2 YFSETQ, per germline. The entry originates in a study of T cell responses to AZD1222 COVID-19 vaccine. Study-level findings and limits: Just six AZD1222 recipients tested seropositive at baseline.

J is TRBJ2-2 and V is TRBV5-1; 8 nucleotides line up with TRBD2. The sequence was obtained from an adult who received the AZD1222 COVID-19 vaccine. The specimen comprised peripheral blood, sampled 28 days after the second AZD1222 dose. CDR3 DNA: TGCGCCAGCAGGGAGCGGGAGCTTACCGGGGAGCTGTTTTTT. Protein: CASRERELTGELFF.